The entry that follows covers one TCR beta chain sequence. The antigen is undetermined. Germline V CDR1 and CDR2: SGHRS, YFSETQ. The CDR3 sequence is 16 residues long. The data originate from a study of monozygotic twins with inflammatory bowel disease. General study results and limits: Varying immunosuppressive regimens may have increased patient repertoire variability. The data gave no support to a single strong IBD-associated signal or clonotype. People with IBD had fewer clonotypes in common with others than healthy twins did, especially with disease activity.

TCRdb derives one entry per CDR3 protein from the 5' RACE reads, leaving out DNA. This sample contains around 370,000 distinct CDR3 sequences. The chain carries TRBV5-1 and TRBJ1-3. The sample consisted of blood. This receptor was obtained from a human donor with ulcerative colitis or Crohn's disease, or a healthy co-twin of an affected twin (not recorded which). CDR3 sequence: CASSLQQPDSGNTIYF.